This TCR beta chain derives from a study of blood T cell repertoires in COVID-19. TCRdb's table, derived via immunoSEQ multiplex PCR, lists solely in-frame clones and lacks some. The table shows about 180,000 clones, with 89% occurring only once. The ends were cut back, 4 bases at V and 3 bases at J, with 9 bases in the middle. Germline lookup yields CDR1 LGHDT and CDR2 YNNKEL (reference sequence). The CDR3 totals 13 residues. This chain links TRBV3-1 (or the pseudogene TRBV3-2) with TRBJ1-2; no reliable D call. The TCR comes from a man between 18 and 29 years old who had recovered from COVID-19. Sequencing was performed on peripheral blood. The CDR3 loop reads CASSPRGYYGYTF. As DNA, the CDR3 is TGTGCCAGCAGCCCCCGCGGATACTATGGCTACACCTTC.